The present entry profiles one TCR beta chain with its context. No antigen is known for it. A much bigger clone sits one base away, suggesting this may be a read error. One entry per CDR3 protein results from TCRdb running MiXCR on the multiplex PCR reads. This repertoire shows over 150,000 distinct CDR3 sequences, 31% found once; its top ten account for over 4%. The data were obtained in a study of breast tumors, draining lymph nodes, adjacent tissues. General observations from the study: Tumor repertoires ranked between lymph nodes and nontumor tissue in diversity, with V and J gene preferences. Findings are consistent with lymph node origin and intratumoral expansion of most tumor T cells. The lymph node origin of tumor T cells was framed as consistent with a hypothesis, not demonstrated.

Samples came from axillary lymph nodes draining the breast cancer. Germline lookup yields CDR1 MNHEY and CDR2 SVGEGT. The CDR3 extends over 15 amino acids. Trimming left V 5 bases short and J 10 bases short, with 21 bases between. The sequenced material came from axillary lymph node tissue. The J gene is TRBJ2-1, the V gene TRBV6-2 or TRBV6-3, with D perhaps matching TRBD1 (6 bases). This receptor was identified in a female donor with breast cancer. Some clones in this sample may be carry-over from other donors' samples. The CDR3 protein is CASSRPGQPIYEQFF. Here the CDR3 DNA reads TGTGCCAGCAGTCGACCGGGACAACCAATCTACGAGCAGTTCTTC.